The 32 T cell receptor beta chains presented below share a single source sample, sequenced in a study of glioma-infiltrating T cells. The iRepertoire nested amplicon-rescue multiplex PCR amplified TCR alpha and beta CDR3s from RNA. A single record per CDR3 protein comes from TCRdb applying MiXCR to the multiplex PCR reads. The table includes about 180,000 distinct CDR3 sequences, about 46% detected once. The sequenced sample was glioma tissue, nonneoplastic brain tissue, or PBMCs (not recorded which). The receptor set was obtained from a human donor with low-grade glioma or glioblastoma, undergoing nonglioma brain surgery, or in good health (not recorded which).

Concerning this clonotype itself: A much larger clone sits a single nucleotide away, making a read error possible. This chain links TRBV4-2 with TRBJ2-1; D is tentatively TRBD1 or TRBD2 (5 bases each). Deletions cut 4 bases from V and 3 bases from J, with 13 bases between. The germline V gene encodes CDR1 LGHNA and CDR2 YNFKEQ. The CDR3 length is 15 residues. CDR3 nucleotides: TGTGCCAGCAGCCCTACCGGGACCAGCTACAATGAGCAGTTCTTC. Residues: CASSPTGTSYNEQFF.

Turning to this clonotype: A much larger clone differs from this one at a single base, so this may be a read error. This chain connects TRBV7-2 to TRBJ1-5, with no clear D. This CDR3 comprises 13 residues. Germline V gives CDR1 SGHTA, CDR2 FQGNSA. The DNA of the CDR3 is TGTGCCAGCAAGGAGGGTGGCAATCAGGCCCAGCATTTT. Its protein is CASKEGGNQAQHF. The full variable domain, with the rest looked up from reference TRBV7-2 and TRBJ1-5, is GAGVSQSPSNKVTEKGKDVELRCDPISGHTALYWYRQSLGQGLEFLIYFQGNSAPDKSGLPSDRFSAERTGGSVSTLTIQRTQQEDSAVYLCASKEGGNQAQHFGDGTRLSIL.

On this clonotype: Given a much more abundant clone one base away, this may be a read error. This chain connects TRBV28 to TRBJ2-7; D is uncertain. CDR1 is MDHEN and CDR2 is SYDVKM in the germline V gene. Trimming left V 8 bases short and J 5 bases short, with 19 bases between. The CDR3 contains 14 residues. DNA for the CDR3: TGTGCCAGCCGAGAGGCTGGAGAGACCCACGAGCAGTACTTC. It specifies CASREAGETHEQYF.

Notes on this clonotype: This may be a read error, as it is one base from a much larger clone. The gene calls are TRBV3-1 and TRBJ2-7, with 7 positions matching TRBD2. This CDR3 has 14 residues. Germline loops: CDR1 LGHDT, CDR2 YNNKEL (reference sequence). Trimming cost V 2 bases and J 0 bases; bases outside gene matches: 1. The CDR3: CASSQSGGSYEQYF. The CDR3 nucleotides are TGTGCCAGCAGCCAATCGGGGGGCTCCTACGAGCAGTACTTC.

A note on this clonotype: At one of its ends the junction is not consistent with the germline gene, which may arise from a read error. The V gene is TRBV20-1, the J gene TRBJ2-1; tentative D call: TRBD2 (6 bases). This CDR3 is 15 amino acids long. Per the germline V gene, CDR1 is DFQATT and CDR2 is SNEGSKA (reference sequence). Here the CDR3 reads CSARNGGRPGDEQLF. The CDR3 nucleotides read TGCAGTGCTAGAAATGGAGGGAGGCCCGGGGATGAGCAGTTATTC.

The CDR3 coding sequence is TGTGCCAGTAGTCCGGACAGGGGGCTACCCGGGGAGCTGTTTTTT. This translates into CASSPDRGLPGELFF. The rearrangement links TRBV19 to TRBJ2-2; 11 bases are shared with TRBD1. There are 15 residues in the CDR3. J gave up 6 bases and V 5 bases, and 5 bases lay outside the gene matches. Germline values: CDR1 LNHDA, CDR2 SQIVND (reference sequence).

This clonotype was detected a few times. The V and J genes are TRBV7-9 and TRBJ2-2; D possibly corresponds to TRBD2 (5 bases). CDR1 and CDR2 (germline): SEHNR, FQNEAQ (reference sequence). The CDR3 is 13 amino acids. V lost 3 bases, J lost 8 bases, and 10 bases lay in between. The CDR3 sequence: CASSLERYGELFF. The CDR3 DNA follows: TGTGCCAGCAGCTTGGAGCGGTATGGGGAGCTGTTTTTT.

A remark on this clonotype: This may arise from a read error, as a much more abundant clone is one base away. This chain connects TRBV7-9 to TRBJ2-1; D call uncertain. Trimming left V 6 bases short and J 0 bases short, with 12 bases between. CDR3 length equals 15 residues. The germline gives CDR1 SEHNR, CDR2 FQNEAQ (reference sequence). The CDR3 region is CASRRPPPSYNEQFF. In DNA, the CDR3 is TGTGCCAGCAGACGGCCTCCCCCCTCCTACAATGAGCAGTTCTTC.

The gene calls are TRBV4-1 and TRBJ2-7; 7 positions agree with TRBD1. Germline V gene data show CDR1 as MGHRA and CDR2 as YSYEKL. V dropped 3 bases and J dropped 5; count of bases not matched to a gene: 7. This CDR3 comprises 14 residues. CDR3: CASSHAGTAHEQYF. The CDR3 DNA sequence: TGCGCCAGCAGCCATGCCGGGACAGCCCACGAGCAGTACTTC.

Comment on this clonotype: At one boundary the junction diverges from the germline segment, which might be a read error. This chain links TRBV7-9 with TRBJ2-1, with D perhaps given as TRBD1 or TRBD2 (6 bases each). The CDR3 is 14 residues long. Germline V CDR1 and CDR2: SEHNR, FQNEAQ (reference sequence). CDR3 sequence (DNA): TGTACCAGCACCCGACGAGGGGGGTCGTATGAGCAGTTCTTC. Translation: CTSTRRGGSYEQFF.

This clonotype was observed a few times. The rearrangement links TRBV4-1 to TRBJ2-3; D may be TRBD1 (5 bases). Trimming pared 2 bases from V and 5 bases from J, leaving 26 bases between. The CDR3 length is 19 residues. The germline CDR1 and CDR2 sequences are MGHRA and YSYEKL. DNA for the CDR3: TGCGCCAGCAGCCAACCGCTCCTCAGGGATCATCGCGTACTAGATACGCAGTATTTT. Translating gives CASSQPLLRDHRVLDTQYF.

Worth noting for this clonotype: The junction does not match germline at one end; this may be a read error. This rearrangement joins TRBV7-9 to TRBJ2-7, with a tentative D call TRBD2 (5 bases). The germline V gene encodes CDR1 SEHNR and CDR2 FQNEAQ (reference sequence). This CDR3 contains 17 residues. The CDR3 spells CAISLASSSYSSYEQYF. In nucleotides, the CDR3 is TGTGCCATCAGCTTAGCTTCTTCTAGCTATAGCTCCTACGAGCAGTACTTC.

This clonotype has a single count. A clone one base away is much larger, so this may be a read error. This rearrangement joins TRBV20-1 to TRBJ2-5, with TRBD2 as a possible D gene (5 bases). This CDR3 is built from 13 residues. Per the germline V gene, CDR1 is DFQATT and CDR2 is SNEGSKA (reference sequence). V lost 6 bases to trimming and J lost 1 base, with 12 bases between them. The CDR3 is CSAPDEGQETQYF. The DNA of the CDR3 is TGCAGTGCCCCCGACGAGGGCCAAGAGACCCAGTACTTC.

This clonotype turned up a few times. This may arise from a read error, as a much more abundant clone is one base away. The chain has TRBV28 and TRBJ2-5, with D uncertain. Per germline, CDR1 MDHEN and CDR2 SYDVKM. The CDR3 is 11 amino acids. In DNA, the CDR3 is TGTGCCAGCAGTTTATGGAAGGAGAAGGACTTC. Translating it yields CASSLWKEKDF.

This clonotype was seen only once. The chain combines TRBV20-1 with TRBJ2-1, with 9 bases aligning to TRBD2. The CDR3 length is 15 residues. The germline V gene encodes CDR1 DFQATT and CDR2 SNEGSKA (reference sequence). V dropped 8 bases and J dropped 1; count of bases not matched to a gene: 9. The CDR3 sequence: CSSLAGLGSYNEQFF. DNA of the CDR3: TGCAGTTCCCTAGCGGGATTAGGGTCCTACAATGAGCAGTTCTTC.

The CDR3 here is CASGGIGREQETQYF. CDR3 coding DNA: TGTGCCAGTGGAGGTATAGGACGCGAGCAAGAGACCCAGTACTTC. The chain has TRBV19 and TRBJ2-5; D perhaps matches TRBD2 (5 bases). This CDR3 region has 15 residues. Germline V gives CDR1 LNHDA, CDR2 SQIVND (reference sequence). With 8 bases removed from V and 2 bases from J, the gap between germline ends came to 18 bases.

The chain combines TRBV29-1 with TRBJ2-3, with TRBD2 matching 10 bases. V shed 4 bases and J 5 bases; nucleotides not matched to a gene: 6. The germline V gene encodes CDR1 SQVTM and CDR2 ANQGSEA. The CDR3 spans 14 residues. The CDR3 DNA follows: TGCAGCGTTGGTAAGCGGGAGGGCCAAGATACGCAGTATTTT. Its translation: CSVGKREGQDTQYF.

V usage is TRBV4-1 and J usage is TRBJ2-3, with D perhaps matching TRBD2 (6 bases). This CDR3 region has 14 residues. V gave up 4 bases and J gave up 5 bases, with 13 bases separating them. The germline gives CDR1 MGHRA, CDR2 YSYEKL. CDR3 sequence (DNA): TGCGCCAGCAGCCCGGAGGGCCGCGGAGATACGCAGTATTTT. Encoded protein: CASSPEGRGDTQYF.

Points on this clonotype: Relative to the germline gene, one junction end is altered; a read error may explain this. The V call is TRBV6-6, the J call TRBJ2-7, with D tentatively TRBD2 (5 bases). Germline CDR1 reads MNHNY; CDR2 reads SVGAGI (reference sequence). There are 12 residues in the CDR3. The CDR3 loop reads CASSHREGEQYF. DNA of the CDR3: TGTGCCAGCAGTCACCGTGAGGGCGAGCAGTACTTT.

The chain couples TRBV2 to TRBJ1-5; possibly TRBD1 for D (5 bases). V lost 6 bases, J lost 1 base, and 13 bases lay in between. The CDR3 is made up of 15 amino acids. Germline-derived CDR1 and CDR2 are SNHLY and FYNNEI. The CDR3 nucleotides are TGTGCCAGCAGAGGCGACAGTCTGAGCAATCAGCCCCAGCATTTT. It specifies CASRGDSLSNQPQHF.

This chain uses TRBV6-6 with TRBJ2-1; D tentatively reads TRBD1 or TRBD2 (5 bases each). V dropped 2 bases and J dropped 8 bases, with 16 bases sitting between them. CDR3 length: 15 residues. The germline CDR1 and CDR2 sequences are MNHNY and SVGAGI (reference sequence). CDR3 residues: CASSYRDPSADEQFF. DNA for the CDR3: TGTGCCAGCAGTTACCGGGACCCCTCAGCGGATGAGCAGTTCTTC.

This clonotype was picked up many times. The chain uses TRBV28 and TRBJ2-1; 7 bases are shared with TRBD1. Per the germline V gene, CDR1 is MDHEN and CDR2 is SYDVKM. The CDR3 runs to 15 residues. V lost 7 bases and J lost 8; bases outside the gene matches: 14. The CDR3 bases are TGTGCCAGCAACTCTCACTCGACAGGGAGTTATGAGCAGTTCTTC. It is translated as CASNSHSTGSYEQFF.

The chain couples TRBV5-4 to TRBJ2-1; D remains ambiguous. V dropped 0 bases and J dropped 10 bases, with 14 bases sitting between them. The CDR3 runs 14 residues. Germline V gives CDR1 SGHNT, CDR2 YYREEE (reference sequence). CDR3 region: CASSLEAASYEQFF. The CDR3 bases are TGTGCCAGCAGCTTGGAAGCAGCCTCCTACGAGCAGTTCTTC.

Notes on this clonotype: A much larger clone differs by one base, so this may be a read error. The rearrangement joins TRBV15 to TRBJ2-1, with TRBD2 matching over 7 bases. Germline V CDR1 and CDR2: LNHNV, YYDKDF (reference sequence). The CDR3 runs 15 residues. The CDR3 bases are TGTGCCAACAGCAACCCGGGAGGTTCCTACAATGAGCAGTTCTTC. Its protein is CANSNPGGSYNEQFF. Looking up the rest from reference TRBV15 and TRBJ2-1 gives the full variable domain: DAMVIQNPRYQVTQFGKPVTLSCSQTLNHNVMYWYQQKSSQAPKLLFHYYDKDFNNEADTPDNFQSRRPNTSFCFLDIRSPGLGDTAMYLCANSNPGGSYNEQFFGPGTRLTVL.

This clonotype was seen repeatedly, ten times or more. The rearrangement uses TRBV3-1 and TRBJ2-7; either TRBD1 or TRBD2 may supply D (5 bases each). The CDR3 sequence is 13 residues long. Germline V gene lookup returns CDR1 LGHDT and CDR2 YNNKEL (reference sequence). Trimming left V 5 bases short and J 0 bases short, with 8 bases between. CDR3 sequence (DNA): TGTGCCAGCAGCTCAGGGAGCTCCTACGAGCAGTACTTC. Translating gives CASSSGSSYEQYF.

With respect to this clonotype: This could be a read error, since a much larger clone is one nucleotide away. This chain uses TRBV25-1 with TRBJ2-1, with TRBD2 identical over 8 bases. From germline, CDR1 is MGHDK and CDR2 SYGVNS. The CDR3 is 16 residues long. The CDR3: CASSYGWASGLDEEFF. Here the CDR3 DNA reads TGTGCCAGCTCTTATGGGTGGGCTAGCGGGTTGGATGAGGAGTTCTTC.

For this clonotype: The junction and the germline gene differ at one end; a read error may be behind it. The J gene is TRBJ2-7, the V gene TRBV6-1; TRBD1 matches at 8 bases. CDR1 is MNHNS, CDR2 SASEGT, per germline. This CDR3 has 13 amino acids. The CDR3 is CVSILDREGEQYF. For the CDR3, the DNA is TGTGTCAGCATCCTGGACAGGGAAGGCGAGCAGTACTTC.

This clonotype was recorded at least ten times. The V gene is TRBV6-1, the J gene TRBJ1-3; D is perhaps TRBD1 (5 bases). This CDR3 spans 14 amino acids. V lost 7 bases, J lost 6 bases, and 16 bases lay in between. CDR1 is MNHNS and CDR2 is SASEGT in the germline V gene. The CDR3 nucleotides read TGTGCCAGCAAGTATGGCCAGGGAGAAAACACCATATATTTT. Its translation: CASKYGQGENTIYF.

This sequence joins TRBV29-1 and TRBJ1-1; maybe TRBD1 (6 bases). The V gene's germline CDR1 is SQVTM and CDR2 ANQGSEA. Trimming cost V 4 bases and J 5 bases, with 14 bases left between them. This CDR3 has 13 amino acids. The CDR3 loop reads CSVGVTGGTEAFF. The CDR3, as DNA: TGCAGCGTTGGGGTGACAGGAGGGACTGAAGCTTTCTTT.

This clonotype occurred a few times. V gene TRBV5-1 combines with J gene TRBJ1-1; unclear D gene. This CDR3 contains 15 residues. The V gene's germline CDR1 is SGHRS and CDR2 YFSETQ. V was clipped by 1 base and J by 0 bases, with 10 bases between them. The DNA of the CDR3 is TGCGCCAGCAGCTTGAGTCCGCACATGAACACTGAAGCTTTCTTT. Its translation: CASSLSPHMNTEAFF.

This sequence joins TRBV20-1 and TRBJ2-5; D possibly matches TRBD1 or TRBD2 (5 bases each). CDR3 length equals 16 residues. Germline V gene data show CDR1 as DFQATT and CDR2 as SNEGSKA (reference sequence). The V and J ends lost 0 bases and 12 bases respectively, with 26 bases between them. As DNA, the CDR3 is TGCAGTGCTAGAGATAGGGGAGCGGATTATCAAGAGAACAAGTACTTC. This codes for CSARDRGADYQENKYF.

On this clonotype: Possible read error: a much larger clone is one base away. The chain uses TRBV6-1 and TRBJ1-1; 9 nucleotides match TRBD1. The CDR3 runs 13 residues. CDR1 and CDR2 (germline): MNHNS, SASEGT. J gave up 9 bases and V 5 bases, and 7 bases lay outside the gene matches. The CDR3 DNA is TGTGCCAGCAGTCCGGGACAGGGTACTAAAGCTTTCTTT. This sequence encodes CASSPGQGTKAFF.